This T cell receptor (beta chain) stems from a study of T cells in Graves' hyperthyroidism and ophthalmopathy. Study at large: Blood was drawn when the patient was first diagnosed and still untreated.

V was clipped by 0 bases and J by 4 bases; unmatched bases: 9. Germline-derived CDR1 and CDR2 are SGHAT and FQNNGV. The CDR3 totals 18 residues. The source material, RNA transcripts, was used to amplify TCR beta CDR3 regions. HTBI primers drove first-round RT-PCR of the TCR CDR3. From the multiplex PCR reads, TCRdb called clonotypes with MiXCR, one entry per CDR3 protein. The sample yields 370,000 or so distinct CDR3 sequences, 15% to 18% seen once. Clinicians diagnosed patients from clinical symptoms, serum thyroxine and TRAb, thyroid ultrasound and orbital computed tomography. Sampled blood dates from first hyperthyroidism diagnosis, and it precedes any ophthalmopathy symptoms. This clonotype showed up many times.

The sequenced material came from blood. The J gene is TRBJ2-1, the V gene TRBV11-2, with 10 bases identical to TRBD1. This TCR was sampled from a woman aged 18-29 years with Graves' hyperthyroidism that later progressed to Graves' ophthalmopathy. The CDR3 protein is CASSLDWGGTGAYNEQFF. The DNA of the CDR3 is TGTGCCAGCAGCTTAGATTGGGGCGGGACAGGGGCGTACAATGAGCAGTTCTTC.